The 15 T cell receptor beta chains listed next were all sequenced from one sample in a study of blood T cells in healthy people across ages. The use of a sample-barcoded 5' primer and a J-beta primer mix characterized a second PCR of roughly 6 to 11 cycles. MiXCR, applied by TCRdb to the 5' RACE reads, yields one record per CDR3 protein. Of 600,000 or so distinct CDR3 sequences listed, approximately 30% are singletons. The material sequenced was blood. Source of these receptors: a woman at least 80 years old in good health.

This clonotype was seen many times. The chain has TRBV5-1 and TRBJ2-5; no clear D gene. The germline V gene encodes CDR1 SGHRS and CDR2 YFSETQ. The ends were cut back, 1 base at V and 3 bases at J, with 13 bases in the middle. The CDR3 sequence is 15 residues long. CDR3 amino acids: CASSLSKGREETQYF. DNA of the CDR3: TGCGCCAGCAGCTTGAGTAAAGGCCGGGAAGAGACCCAGTACTTC. Combining the CDR3 with reference TRBV5-1 and TRBJ2-5 gives the whole variable domain KAGVTQTPRYLIKTRGQQVTLSCSPISGHRSVSWYQQTPGQGLQFLFEYFSETQRNKGNFPGRFSGRQFSNSRSEMNVSTLELGDSALYLCASSLSKGREETQYFGPGTRLLVL.

The rearrangement joins TRBV20-1 to TRBJ2-1, with 7 bases aligning to TRBD1. The J call may be faulty, since TRBJ2-7 better matches the DNA end. From germline, CDR1 is DFQATT and CDR2 SNEGSKA (reference sequence). CDR3 size: 15 residues. The CDR3 DNA reads as TGCAGTGCTGTATCAACAGGGGTCTCCTACAATGAGCAGTACTTC. It encodes CSAVSTGVSYNEQYF.

The table lists this clonotype with a few counts. The V call is TRBV28, the J call TRBJ1-6, with TRBD1 identical over 8 bases. The junction had 1 base not matched to a gene; V was cut back by 8 bases and J by 7 bases. Germline loops: CDR1 MDHEN, CDR2 SYDVKM. CDR3 size: 12 residues. The chain's CDR3 is CASRQGNSPLHF. CDR3 DNA sequence: TGTGCCAGCCGACAGGGGAATTCACCCCTCCACTTT.

Ten or more counts support this clonotype. The chain couples TRBV7-8 to TRBJ2-7; possibly TRBD1 for D (5 bases). CDR3 length: 13 residues. V shed 3 bases and J shed 3 bases, with 9 bases lying between them. Germline V lookup: CDR1 SGHVS, CDR2 FQNEAQ. In nucleotides, the CDR3 is TGTGCCAGCAGCTTCTCAGGGTACTACGAGCAGTACTTC. This translates into CASSFSGYYEQYF.

This clonotype was seen more than once but under ten times. The gene calls are TRBV18 and TRBJ2-7, with a tentative D call TRBD1 (6 bases). The ends were cut back, 0 bases at V and 4 bases at J, with 13 bases in the middle. The CDR3 has 15 residues. In germline, CDR1 is KGHSH, CDR2 LQKENI. CDR3 in amino acids: CASSPPTTGLYEQYF. The CDR3 DNA is TGTGCCAGCTCACCACCGACTACAGGGCTATACGAGCAGTACTTC.

This clonotype was seen many times. This chain links TRBV6-5 with TRBJ1-2; possibly TRBD1 for D (5 bases). Looked up from germline, CDR1 is MNHEY and CDR2 is SVGAGI. This CDR3 is built from 11 residues. Trimming stripped 7 bases from V and 10 bases from J, with 13 bases between. CDR3 protein: CASTNGGTYTF. The CDR3 DNA follows: TGTGCCAGCACCAACGGGGGGACCTACACCTTC.

This clonotype turned up a few times. The CDR3 is CASSPPSSGGAGEQFF. The CDR3, as DNA: TGTGCCAGCTCACCGCCTTCTAGCGGGGGGGCGGGTGAGCAGTTCTTC. J is TRBJ2-1 and V is TRBV18; TRBD2 aligns across 12 bases. The CDR3 totals 16 residues. The V and J ends lost 3 bases and 9 bases, in that order; junction bases with no gene match: 9. Germline V gene data show CDR1 as KGHSH and CDR2 as LQKENI.

This clonotype was seen more than once but under ten times. J is TRBJ2-2 and V is TRBV12-3 or TRBV12-4, with D maybe TRBD1 (6 bases). The CDR3 is 15 residues long. Trimming pared 3 bases from V and 4 bases from J, leaving 12 bases between. The CDR3: CASSFRRGGTGELFF. CDR3 bases: TGTGCCAGCAGTTTCCGCAGGGGTGGCACCGGGGAGCTGTTTTTT.

The table lists this clonotype with many counts. This chain links TRBV24-1 with TRBJ2-1, with D possibly TRBD2 on 5 matching bases. The CDR3 covers 13 residues. Trimming shortened V by 0 bases and J by 7 bases, and 6 bases separated the two germline ends. The germline gives CDR1 KGHDR, CDR2 SFDVKD. The CDR3 spells CATSDLGGNEQFF. In DNA form, the CDR3 reads TGTGCCACCAGTGATTTGGGCGGGAATGAGCAGTTCTTC.

This chain links TRBV20-1 with TRBJ2-4; the D gene could be TRBD1 or TRBD2 (5 bases each). The V gene lost 7 bases and the J gene lost 2 bases, with 12 bases spanning the gap. This CDR3 spans 13 amino acids. In germline, CDR1 is DFQATT, CDR2 SNEGSKA (reference sequence). The DNA of the CDR3 is TGCAGTGTGGGGGTATCTTCCAAAAACATTCAGTACTTC. This translates into CSVGVSSKNIQYF.

This clonotype was counted many times. The chain has TRBV2 and TRBJ2-7, with a tentative D call TRBD1 (7 bases). The germline V gene has CDR1 SNHLY and CDR2 FYNNEI. The CDR3 totals 14 residues. V was clipped by 6 bases and J by 2 bases, with 14 bases between them. CDR3 DNA: TGTGCCAGCAGCGAGCAGGGGGGTGCCTACGAGCAGTACTTC. As protein: CASSEQGGAYEQYF. Based on the CDR3 plus reference TRBV2 and TRBJ2-7, the full variable domain is EPEVTQTPSHQVTQMGQEVILRCVPISNHLYFYWYRQILGQKVEFLVSFYNNEISEKSEIFDDQFSVERPDGSNFTLKIRSTKLEDSAMYFCASSEQGGAYEQYFGPGTRLTVT.

This chain uses TRBV20-1 with TRBJ1-2; 8 positions agree with TRBD1. The CDR3 contains 17 residues. Losses at the gene ends were 5 bases for V and 4 bases for J; bases not matched to a gene: 18. Germline loops: CDR1 DFQATT, CDR2 SNEGSKA (reference sequence). As DNA, the CDR3 is TGCAGTGCTCCTATTTTCACAGGGGGTTTGAGCCTCTATGGCTACACCTTC. This gives the protein CSAPIFTGGLSLYGYTF.

The CDR3 sequence is CAWGTYEQYF. The DNA of the CDR3 is TGTGCCTGGGGGACCTACGAGCAGTACTTC. The chain joins TRBV30 to TRBJ2-7; D not resolved. The CDR3 has 10 amino acids. CDR1 is GTSNPN and CDR2 is SVGIG in the germline V gene (reference sequence). V lost 5 bases, J lost 2 bases, and 4 bases lay in between.

The table lists this clonotype with a count of one. The chain employs TRBV29-1 and TRBJ2-1, with D possibly TRBD2 on 5 matching bases. V lost 4 bases, J lost 1 base, and 14 bases lay in between. The CDR3 sequence is 15 residues long. The germline gives CDR1 SQVTM, CDR2 ANQGSEA. The CDR3: CSVAEGRRSYNEQFF. The CDR3 nucleotides are TGCAGCGTTGCAGAGGGCCGGAGGTCCTACAATGAGCAGTTCTTC.

This clonotype was seen a handful of times. The chain joins TRBV5-4 to TRBJ1-2; weak D call: TRBD1 (5 bases). This CDR3 is built from 15 residues. The V end lost 1 base, the J end lost 2 bases, and 12 bases lay between the germline ends. Germline CDR1 is SGHNT and CDR2 is YYREEE (reference sequence). CDR3 region: CASSLSGLPNYGYTF. The CDR3 DNA follows: TGTGCCAGCAGCTTGTCAGGGCTTCCCAACTATGGCTACACCTTC.